One sample yielded the 16 T cell receptor beta chains listed below, sequenced in a study of response to subunit inactivated influenza vaccine. TCRdb ran MiXCR on the RT-PCR reads and lists one entry per CDR3 protein. The profile shows a few hundred thousand distinct CDR3 sequences, approximately 21% of them singletons. This specimen consisted of PBMCs from blood, obtained less than 22 months after vaccination. Every receptor here comes from a man aged 50-75 years who received an inactivated influenza vaccine.

The rearrangement links TRBV10-1 to TRBJ2-1, with TRBD1 as a possible D gene (5 bases). The CDR3 extends over 15 amino acids. Germline CDR1 WNHNN, CDR2 SYGVQD (reference sequence). Trimming stripped 2 bases from V and 2 bases from J, with 10 bases between. CDR3 protein: CASSEGQGAYNEQFF. CDR3 DNA sequence: TGCGCCAGCAGTGAGGGGCAGGGCGCCTACAATGAGCAGTTCTTC.

This clonotype has just a few counts. The rearrangement links TRBV6-5 to TRBJ2-3, with D tentatively TRBD2 (6 bases). CDR3 length equals 16 residues. V lost 2 bases to trimming and J lost 4 bases, with 16 bases between them. CDR1 and CDR2 from the germline V gene are MNHEY and SVGAGI. CDR3 loop: CASSYGTGEASDTQYF. DNA of the CDR3: TGTGCCAGCAGTTACGGTACGGGGGAGGCCTCAGATACGCAGTATTTT.

In this sample, this clonotype turned up a few times. This chain links TRBV5-6 with TRBJ1-2, with D hard to call. Germline CDR1 is SGHDT and CDR2 is YYEEEE. CDR3 length equals 13 residues. V lost 4 bases to trimming and J lost 8 bases, with 15 bases between them. The CDR3 nucleotides are TGTGCCAGCAGCGCCGTTGACCTTGGAGGCTACACCTTC. The encoded protein is CASSAVDLGGYTF.

This rearrangement joins TRBV2 to TRBJ2-7; 8 bases align to TRBD2. The CDR3 runs to 15 residues. The germline V gene encodes CDR1 SNHLY and CDR2 FYNNEI. V was pared by 7 bases and J by 3 bases, with 11 bases of the junction left unmatched. The CDR3 here is CASTKTSGVDYEQYF. The CDR3 nucleotides read TGTGCCAGCACCAAAACTAGCGGCGTAGACTACGAGCAGTACTTC.

The chain has TRBV7-2 and TRBJ2-4; no clear D gene. The germline CDR1 and CDR2 sequences are SGHTA and FQGNSA. V lost 2 bases to trimming and J lost 3 bases, with 11 bases between them. There are 15 residues in the CDR3. The CDR3 spells CASSLKGGSKNIQYF. The DNA of the CDR3 is TGTGCCAGCAGCTTAAAAGGCGGCAGCAAAAACATTCAGTACTTC.

In this sample, this clonotype turned up a few times. The chain combines TRBV7-2 with TRBJ1-2; a possible D gene is TRBD1 (5 bases). V gave up 4 bases and J gave up 3 bases, with 12 bases separating them. This CDR3 region has 14 residues. CDR1 is SGHTA and CDR2 is FQGNSA in the germline V gene. CDR3: CASSSPGADYGYTF. Here the CDR3 DNA reads TGTGCCAGCAGCTCCCCCGGGGCGGACTATGGCTACACCTTC.

This clonotype was observed a handful of times. This chain uses TRBV7-2 with TRBJ1-4; D is possibly TRBD1 (5 bases). Deletions cut 7 bases from V and 7 bases from J, with 13 bases between. This CDR3 spans 13 amino acids. The germline V gene has CDR1 SGHTA and CDR2 FQGNSA. CDR3 nucleotides: TGTGCCAGCACCCGAGGACAAGGTGAAAAACTGTTTTTT. It codes for CASTRGQGEKLFF.

This clonotype was seen a handful of times. This chain uses TRBV6-2 or TRBV6-3 with TRBJ2-7, with D unresolved. There are 13 residues in the CDR3. CDR1 is MNHEY, CDR2 SVGEGT, per germline. V lost 1 base to trimming and J lost 5 bases, with 9 bases between them. The CDR3: CASSYWIGDEQYF. CDR3 DNA: TGTGCCAGCAGTTACTGGATTGGAGACGAGCAGTACTTC.

Only a few counts were recorded for this clonotype. CDR3 sequence: CASSQDRLPRGEKLFF. CDR3 nucleotide sequence: TGCGCCAGCAGCCAAGATCGGTTGCCCAGAGGAGAAAAACTGTTTTTT. This sequence joins TRBV4-3 and TRBJ1-4, with unresolved D. Germline loops: CDR1 LGHNA, CDR2 YSLEER. CDR3 length: 16 residues. Trimming stripped 0 bases from V and 8 bases from J, with 16 bases between.

This clonotype was seen a handful of times. The chain links TRBV24-1 to TRBJ2-1, with 7 positions matching TRBD1. V lost 4 bases, J lost 8 bases, and 7 bases stayed unmatched. Germline V CDR1 and CDR2: KGHDR, SFDVKD. The CDR3 runs to 14 residues. CDR3 amino acids: CATSEHDRVHEQFF. The CDR3 coding sequence is TGTGCCACCAGTGAACATGACAGGGTCCATGAGCAGTTCTTC.

The gene calls are TRBV5-4 and TRBJ2-5, with TRBD2 matching over 14 bases. CDR1 is SGHNT and CDR2 is YYREEE in the germline V gene (reference sequence). The CDR3 extends over 17 amino acids. Unmatched junction bases numbered 5, after V lost 4 bases and J lost 0 bases. The CDR3 here is CASSPGTSGSNQETQYF. As DNA, the CDR3 is TGTGCCAGCAGCCCCGGGACTAGCGGGAGTAACCAAGAGACCCAGTACTTC.

This rearrangement joins TRBV28 to TRBJ1-1; D may be TRBD1 (5 bases). In germline, CDR1 is MDHEN, CDR2 SYDVKM. V was cut by 5 bases and J by 4 bases, with 23 bases left in between. This CDR3 is built from 17 residues. Here the CDR3 DNA reads TGTGCCAGCAGTCCACAAGGTAGACCCGGGGGTGGCACTGAAGCTTTCTTT. Its translation is CASSPQGRPGGGTEAFF.

This clonotype was seen a handful of times. The chain joins TRBV10-3 to TRBJ1-1; tentatively, D is TRBD1 (5 bases). CDR1 is ENHRY, CDR2 SYGVKD, per germline. Trimming removed 5 bases at V and 3 bases at J, with 13 bases between. The CDR3 covers 14 residues. CDR3 in amino acids: CAISTGPSDTEAFF. CDR3 nucleotide sequence: TGTGCCATCAGTACGGGACCCTCGGACACTGAAGCTTTCTTT.

In this sample, this clonotype turned up a few times. The CDR3, as DNA: TGTGCCAGCAGCCAAGGCGCTACAGGGAAGATGACCGGGGAGCTGTTTTTT. Protein product: CASSQGATGKMTGELFF. The genes are TRBV3-1 and TRBJ2-2, with a possible D match to TRBD1 (6 bases). Trimming removed 1 base at V and 5 bases at J, with 17 bases between. Germline V lookup: CDR1 LGHDT, CDR2 YNNKEL (reference sequence). The CDR3 spans 17 residues.

The chain recombines TRBV11-1 with TRBJ2-1, with D perhaps being TRBD1 or TRBD2 (6 bases each). V gave up 1 base and J gave up 10 bases, with 23 bases separating them. In germline, CDR1 is SGHAT, CDR2 FQDESV (reference sequence). CDR3 length equals 17 residues. DNA for the CDR3: TGTGCCAGCAGCTTAGTGGGAGGTGTCAGGGGAGGTCTGGAGCAGTTCTTC. This translates into CASSLVGGVRGGLEQFF.

Comments on this clonotype: A much larger clone differs by one base, so this may be a read error. This chain connects TRBV4-1 to TRBJ1-2; D remains ambiguous. CDR3 length equals 18 residues. Germline CDR1 MGHRA, CDR2 YSYEKL. The chain's CDR3 is CATSQDSGGSQHYYGYTF. The CDR3 DNA reads as TGCGCCACCAGCCAAGATAGTGGTGGCAGTCAACATTACTATGGCTACACCTTC.